This T cell receptor (beta chain) was identified during a study of monozygotic twins with inflammatory bowel disease. TCRdb reprocessed the 5' RACE reads and reports one entry per CDR3 protein, with no DNA. Recorded for this sample: about 160,000 distinct CDR3 sequences. The germline V gene encodes CDR1 MNHEY and CDR2 SVGEGT. CDR3 length equals 14 residues. The TCR sequence derives from a human donor with ulcerative colitis or Crohn's disease, or a healthy co-twin of an affected twin (not recorded which). V and J are TRBV6-2 or TRBV6-3 and TRBJ1-1; as DNA is missing, the TRBD1 call by TCRdb cannot be tested. The sequenced sample was blood. The CDR3 sequence: CASSHRSTGGKAFF.